This T cell receptor (beta chain) was captured by sequencing in a study of low-dose radiotherapy and immunotherapy resistance in tumors. Germline V gene data show CDR1 as DFQATT and CDR2 as SNEGSKA (reference sequence). The CDR3 is made up of 12 amino acids. The V gene lost 6 bases and the J gene lost 5 bases, with 12 bases spanning the gap. Primers targeting TRAV and TRBV primed first-strand cDNA, covering alpha and beta chains. The PCR that amplified TCRs ran for approximately 20 cycles, relying on a constant-region primer and a V-primer adapter. Following isolation, mRNA was amplified via in vitro transcription. A single record per CDR3 protein comes from TCRdb applying MiXCR to the reads. The sample includes 85,000 to 95,000 distinct CDR3 sequences, approximately 22% of them seen just once. Time point reported: after trial treatment. This sample's treatment: LDRT plus nivolumab, ipilimumab, low-dose cyclophosphamide and aspirin (RACIN trial).

This chain joins TRBV20-1 and TRBJ2-3; unclear D gene. The sequence was collected from a female donor with ovarian cancer. The sequencing here drew on PBMCs, taken after low-dose radiotherapy plus immunotherapy. The CDR3 loop is CSASPSRDTQYF. CDR3 bases: TGCAGTGCCTCCCCGTCACGAGATACGCAGTATTTT.